This TCR beta chain was documented in a study of blood T cell repertoires in COVID-19. Overall study: Samples of COVID-19 (acute and convalescent) were obtained from the United States, Italy and Spain. PBMCs, B-cell-depleted T cells, or T cells were the source of the cDNA or gDNA that made up the material.

A COVID-19 case was met by exposed participants within 2 weeks before study entry. Germline CDR1 reads MNHEY; CDR2 reads SMNVEV (reference sequence). Germline trimming cut 2 bases from V and 6 bases from J; bases unmatched to any gene: 10. The CDR3 is 16 residues long. Per the original data handling: It was from reference gene primer amplification that nucleated cell counts were estimated. Using immunoSEQ multiplex PCR, the repertoire was profiled, and TCRdb retains in-frame clones only, with some absent. V and J calls plus clone size are reproduced from that table; the DNA served to infer D and trimming. The sample has roughly 200,000 clones; 84% are singletons.

This clonotype was obtained from a woman in her twenties or thirties who had been exposed to COVID-19. Sequenced sample: PBMCs or T cells enriched from blood (not recorded which). The chain is built from TRBV27 and TRBJ1-3; 7 positions agree with TRBD1. CDR3 loop: CASSLGVTGNSNTIYF. The CDR3 nucleotides read TGTGCCAGCAGTTTAGGGGTGACAGGGAATTCAAACACCATATATTTT.